The table lists the clone carrying this T cell receptor beta chain with a count of one. No antigen is known for it. These data originate in a study of CD8 T cells in ankylosing spondylitis. Study-level points and caveats: The disease-linked clones had a CD8+ phenotype and low blood frequencies. From matched ankylosing spondylitis synovial fluid, disease-linked clones were reportedly recovered at significantly enriched levels. Earlier reports found some motif variants in synovial fluid and blood in reactive arthritis.

TCRdb re-called the 5' RACE reads through MiXCR, storing one row per CDR3 protein. The sample consists of approximately 220,000 distinct CDR3 sequences, roughly 26% of them appearing once. Germline V CDR1 and CDR2: DFQATT, SNEGSKA (reference sequence). The ends were cut back, 0 bases at V and 3 bases at J, with 12 bases in the middle. The CDR3 consists of 14 residues. The TCR originated in a male donor with ankylosing spondylitis or in good health (not recorded which). Material: blood, either unsorted or a sorted T cell fraction (not recorded which). The V gene is TRBV20-1, the J gene TRBJ2-7, with D tentatively TRBD2 (5 bases). The CDR3 loop reads CSARDSDFVYEQYF. In DNA, the CDR3 is TGCAGTGCTAGAGATAGCGACTTTGTCTACGAGCAGTACTTC.